Each of the 6 T cell receptor beta chains below was sequenced from the same sample in a study of OX40 agonist ivuxolimab in advanced cancers. Profiled with immunoSEQ multiplex PCR; TCRdb holds only in-frame clones, not every one. The sample gives about 51,000 clones, roughly 90% of which show up once; 3.6% is in the top ten. Sequencing was performed on CD4+ or CD8+ T cells sorted from blood, taken in a trial of the OX40 agonist ivuxolimab. The receptors stem from an adult with an advanced solid tumor such as melanoma, head and neck, liver or kidney cancer.

The rearrangement joins TRBV19 to TRBJ2-1; TRBD2 matches at 13 bases. CDR3 length: 19 residues. The J segment lost 4 bases and the V segment lost 4 bases, leaving 13 bases of the junction unmatched. Germline V gene lookup returns CDR1 LNHDA and CDR2 SQIVND (reference sequence). CDR3 in DNA: TGTGCCAGTAGTACCCTCGGGACTAGCGGGATTTCGGGGTACAATGAGCAGTTCTTC. Translation gives CASSTLGTSGISGYNEQFF.

The rearrangement links TRBV6-5 to TRBJ2-3, with TRBD1 identical over 8 bases. Germline V gene lookup returns CDR1 MNHEY and CDR2 SVGAGI. This CDR3 contains 14 residues. The V segment lost 6 bases and the J segment 5 bases; nucleotides outside the gene matches: 7. CDR3 region: CASRRQGTVDTQYF. The CDR3 DNA sequence: TGTGCCAGCAGACGACAGGGGACAGTAGATACGCAGTATTTT.

This clone has more than one count but fewer than ten. This chain uses TRBV11-2 with TRBJ2-7; maybe TRBD1 (6 bases). CDR3 size: 14 residues. Between the trimmed V and J ends, which lost 0 bases and 6 bases, there was a span of 12 bases. The V gene's germline CDR1 is SGHAT and CDR2 FQNNGV. Here the CDR3 reads CASSLEWGRSEQYF. The CDR3 DNA sequence: TGTGCCAGCAGCTTAGAATGGGGGCGGTCCGAGCAGTACTTC. Full variable domain (rest looked up from reference TRBV11-2 and TRBJ2-7): EAGVAQSPRYKIIEKRQSVAFWCNPISGHATLYWYQQILGQGPKLLIQFQNNGVVDDSQLPKDRFSAERLKGVDSTLKIQPAKLEDSAVYLCASSLEWGRSEQYFGPGTRLTVT.

The V call is TRBV4-1, the J call TRBJ2-2, with TRBD2 as a possible D gene (9 bases). The CDR3 runs to 16 residues. Germline CDR1 reads MGHRA; CDR2 reads YSYEKL. The V gene lost 7 bases and the J gene lost 0 bases, with 15 bases spanning the gap. CDR3 DNA sequence: TGCGCCAGCAAGCGGGGGGACAGGTCGAACACCGGGGAGCTGTTTTTT. Protein sequence: CASKRGDRSNTGELFF.

DNA of the CDR3: TGTGCCAGCAGCCAAGATAGGATAGCGGCCGGGGAGCTGTTTTTT. This gives the protein CASSQDRIAAGELFF. The V gene is TRBV4-2, the J gene TRBJ2-2; weak D call: TRBD2 (6 bases). Trimming took 0 bases from V and 6 from J, leaving 11 bases between them. The CDR3 sequence is 15 residues long. The germline V gene encodes CDR1 LGHNA and CDR2 YNFKEQ.

This clone came up once. CDR3 sequence reads: CASSFIGSSYEQYF. For the CDR3, the DNA is TGTGCCAGCAGCTTTATTGGGAGCTCCTACGAGCAGTACTTC. This rearrangement joins TRBV7-2 to TRBJ2-7; weak D call: TRBD2 (5 bases). V was pared by 3 bases and J by 0 bases, with 9 bases between. CDR1 SGHTA and CDR2 FQGNSA come from the germline V gene. The CDR3 has 14 residues.